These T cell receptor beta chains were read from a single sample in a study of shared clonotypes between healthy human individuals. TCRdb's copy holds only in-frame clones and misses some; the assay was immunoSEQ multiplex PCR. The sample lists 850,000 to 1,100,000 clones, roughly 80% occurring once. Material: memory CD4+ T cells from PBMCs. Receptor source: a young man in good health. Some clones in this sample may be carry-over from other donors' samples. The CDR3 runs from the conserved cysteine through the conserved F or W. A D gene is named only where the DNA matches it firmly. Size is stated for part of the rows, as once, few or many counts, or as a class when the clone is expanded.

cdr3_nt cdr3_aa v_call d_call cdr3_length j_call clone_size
TGTGCCAGCAGCCCCCGAGGTTTTCCTGGAAACACCATATATTTT CASSPRGFPGNTIYF TRBV13 NA 15 TRBJ1-3 NA
TGTGCCAGCAGACAGGATTCTGGAAACACCATATATTTT CASRQDSGNTIYF TRBV2 NA 13 TRBJ1-3 few
TGTGCCAGCAGCTTTAGCCGAGGGGAGACCCAGTACTTC CASSFSRGETQYF TRBV7-2 NA 13 TRBJ2-5 NA
TGCGCCAGCAGCCCGGCGGGGGGCTCGGGCACCATATATTTT CASSPAGGSGTIYF TRBV5-1 NA 14 TRBJ1-3 NA
TGCGCCAGCAATGAGGGAGCCACAGATACGCAGTATTTT CASNEGATDTQYF TRBV5-1 NA 13 TRBJ2-3 NA
TGTGCCAGCACCGTACCAGGGCGACTTAACTATGGCTACACCTTC CASTVPGRLNYGYTF TRBV28 NA 15 TRBJ1-2 NA
TGTGCCAGCTCCCAACCGGGACTAGCGGGACGGACCCAGTACTTC CASSQPGLAGRTQYF TRBV18 TRBD2 15 TRBJ2-5 NA
TGCGCCAGCAGCTTGGAGGGGGACCCTAGTTCCTACGAGCAGTACTTC CASSLEGDPSSYEQYF TRBV5-1 NA 16 TRBJ2-7 once
TGTGCCAGCAGCTTACCCAGCGGGAGCCCCAAGGATACGCAGTATTTT CASSLPSGSPKDTQYF TRBV7-2 TRBD2 16 TRBJ2-3 NA
TGTGCCAGCAGCTTGTACCAACAGGTCCGAACCGGGGAGCTGTTTTTT CASSLYQQVRTGELFF TRBV5-6 NA 16 TRBJ2-2 NA
TGTGCCAGCAGTTTTGTCCCGGGACAGGGAGAGACCCAGTACTTC CASSFVPGQGETQYF TRBV28 TRBD1 15 TRBJ2-5 NA
TGTGCCAGCAGCGCGACTAGCGGGGTACAAGAGACCCAGTACTTC CASSATSGVQETQYF TRBV7-9 TRBD2 15 TRBJ2-5 NA
TGCGCCAGCAGCCAGTTCCTTGGGGGCACTGAAGCTTTCTTT CASSQFLGGTEAFF TRBV4-1 NA 14 TRBJ1-1 NA
TGTGCCAGCAGCTTGGACAGCAGAAGTGGCTACACCTTC CASSLDSRSGYTF TRBV5-6 NA 13 TRBJ1-2 NA
TGTGCCAGCAGCGGCCTAGGGCGGGAGCCCCTCTACGAGCAGTACTTC CASSGLGREPLYEQYF TRBV9 TRBD2 16 TRBJ2-7 NA
TGTGCCAGTTCCGGGACAGCACTAAATCAGCCCCAGCATTTT CASSGTALNQPQHF TRBV19 TRBD1 14 TRBJ1-5 many
TGTGCCAGCAGCCAACCCCGACAGGGAACGGAAGCCTATACGCAGTATTTT CASSQPRQGTEAYTQYF TRBV14 TRBD1 17 TRBJ2-3 NA
TGTGCCAGCAGCTATAGCAATCAGCCCCAGCATTTT CASSYSNQPQHF TRBV25-1 NA 12 TRBJ1-5 few
TGTGCCAGCAGCGGGTTGGCTAGCGGGGGCGGGGGCACAGATACGCAGTATTTT CASSGLASGGGGTDTQYF TRBV7-8 TRBD2 18 TRBJ2-3 NA
TGTGCCAGTAGTATTGGGGCAGGGGGCACTGAAGCTTTCTTT CASSIGAGGTEAFF TRBV19 TRBD1 14 TRBJ1-1 NA
TGTGCTAGTGGTTTGGTAAGAGCAGGACAAGGCTACACCTTC CASGLVRAGQGYTF TRBV12-5 NA 14 TRBJ1-2 NA
TGTGCCAGCAGCGTAGGTGGGACGTCTGGGAGAGCTTTCTTT CASSVGGTSGRAFF TRBV9 NA 14 TRBJ1-1 NA
TGTGCCAGCAGCTCAGGGACAGGGAGGGACGAAAAACTGTTTTTT CASSSGTGRDEKLFF TRBV5-4 TRBD1 15 TRBJ1-4 NA
TGTGCCAGCAGCTTAAGTAGCGGAGGAGGGACTAGCGGGATGAATACGCAGTATTTT CASSLSSGGGTSGMNTQYF TRBV7-3 TRBD2 19 TRBJ2-3 NA
TGCGCCAGCAGCTTGGAGTCCGTCGGGTCTGAAGCTTTCTTT CASSLESVGSEAFF TRBV5-1 NA 14 TRBJ1-1 NA
TGTGCCAGCAGCAGCTCCTTGAGCTCCTACGAGCAGTACTTC CASSSSLSSYEQYF TRBV9 NA 14 TRBJ2-7 NA
TGTGCCAGCAGTGCCATGAGGAACACTGAAGCTTTCTTT CASSAMRNTEAFF TRBV6-4 NA 13 TRBJ1-1 NA
TGTGCCGCCGGGGGGAGCGGGTCCACAGATACGCAGTATTTT CAAGGSGSTDTQYF TRBV10-3 TRBD2 14 TRBJ2-3 NA
TGTGCCAGCAACCGAGAGGGGGAGCGCTGTGGCTACACCTTC CASNREGERCGYTF TRBV2 NA 14 TRBJ1-2 NA
TGTGCCAGCAGTCTCTCATTCCGACAGGGGTGGGCTCGGGGTGCCGGGGAGCTGTTTTTT CASSLSFRQGWARGAGELFF TRBV27 TRBD1 20 TRBJ2-2 NA
TGTGCCAGCAGCTCCGGGACAGGGAACTATGGCTACACCTTC CASSSGTGNYGYTF TRBV11-1 TRBD1 14 TRBJ1-2 NA
TGTGCCAGCGGGGTCCGGAACAAAAAGTTCTATAATTCACCCCTCCACTTT CASGVRNKKFYNSPLHF TRBV11-2 NA 17 TRBJ1-6 NA
TGTGCCAGCTCATCCCTGAATTTAGCCCGGGCAGGGACCTACGAGCAGTACTTC CASSSLNLARAGTYEQYF TRBV18 NA 18 TRBJ2-7 NA
TGTGCCAGCAGACCGGGACTGGGGATCCCAGATACGCAGTATTTT CASRPGLGIPDTQYF TRBV28 NA 15 TRBJ2-3 NA
TGCGCCAGCAGCCAAGATTCATCGGGGTCATATGGCTACACCTTC CASSQDSSGSYGYTF TRBV4-3 NA 15 TRBJ1-2 few
TGTGCCAGCAGCTTGGGGGACAGTAATGAAAAACTGTTTTTT CASSLGDSNEKLFF TRBV5-6 TRBD1 14 TRBJ1-4 NA
TGTGCCAGCAGCCAAGAAAACTCGTACTACGAGCAGTACTTC CASSQENSYYEQYF TRBV14 NA 14 TRBJ2-7 NA
TGTGCCAGCAGCTTAGGGGCCATAGCGGGAGACAATGAGCAGTTCTTC CASSLGAIAGDNEQFF TRBV11-3 TRBD2 16 TRBJ2-1 NA
TGTGCCAGCTCACCGGAACCCAGCAATGAGCAGTTCTTC CASSPEPSNEQFF TRBV18 NA 13 TRBJ2-1 NA
TGTGCCATCAACCCCACACGGGACCGATCCGAGCAGTACTTC CAINPTRDRSEQYF TRBV10-3 NA 14 TRBJ2-7 NA
TGTGCCAGCAGCGTACGGACTAGCCGTCTGGATGAGCAGTTCTTC CASSVRTSRLDEQFF TRBV9 TRBD2 15 TRBJ2-1 NA
TGTGCCAGCAGCCCAGGACTAGCGGGTCCCACAGATACGCAGTATTTT CASSPGLAGPTDTQYF TRBV11-2 TRBD2 16 TRBJ2-3 NA
TGTGCCAGCACCACAAGGACGGGGGAAACCATATATTTT CASTTRTGETIYF TRBV6-6 NA 13 TRBJ1-3 NA
TGTGCCAGCAGCTTAAGGGCTGTCATAGGGACACCTAACTATGGCTACACCTTC CASSLRAVIGTPNYGYTF TRBV7-2 NA 18 TRBJ1-2 NA
TGTGCCAGCAGTAACCAATTCCACGGAGGACTAGCGGGACCCGGGGAGCTGTTTTTT CASSNQFHGGLAGPGELFF TRBV28 TRBD2 19 TRBJ2-2 NA
TGCGCCAGCAGCCAAGGAGACAGGGCCACCGGGGAGCTGTTTTTT CASSQGDRATGELFF TRBV4-1 TRBD1 15 TRBJ2-2 once
TGTGCCAGCAGCTTTACGACTAGCGCAAACACCGGGGAGCTGTTTTTT CASSFTTSANTGELFF TRBV11-2 TRBD2 16 TRBJ2-2 NA
TGTGCCAGCAGCCAATCCCGCGCCGGGACTGGTGAGCAGTTCTTC CASSQSRAGTGEQFF TRBV4-2 NA 15 TRBJ2-1 NA
TGTGCCAGCAGCCTGGGCATCCTGCAGCGCACAGATACGCAGTATTTT CASSLGILQRTDTQYF TRBV5-6 NA 16 TRBJ2-3 NA
TGTGCCAGCCTAATAGACAGAGCCCGAGAGACCCAGTACTTC CASLIDRARETQYF TRBV2 NA 14 TRBJ2-5 NA
TGTGCCAGCAGTGCCGGTCTAGCGGGCGCCACAGATACGCAGTATTTT CASSAGLAGATDTQYF TRBV27 TRBD2 16 TRBJ2-3 NA
TGTGCCTGGAGTTCATTGGCGGTCGAAAATGGCTACACCTTC CAWSSLAVENGYTF TRBV30 NA 14 TRBJ1-2 NA
TGTGCCAGCAGTTACGGTCTCAACTATGGCTACACCTTC CASSYGLNYGYTF TRBV6-5 NA 13 TRBJ1-2 NA
TGTGCCAGCAGTAAAGAGATCCGGGACACTAGGACTAGCGGGAAAGCCCCCCTCTTC CASSKEIRDTRTSGKAPLF TRBV6-1 TRBD2 19 TRBJ2-7 NA
TGTGCCTGGAGTGTATTACAAGGGACAGATACGCAGTATTTT CAWSVLQGTDTQYF TRBV30 NA 14 TRBJ2-3 NA
TGTGCCAGCAGCTTACGTGGTGGGACTAGCGGCAACAATGAGCAGTTCTTC CASSLRGGTSGNNEQFF TRBV7-9 TRBD2 17 TRBJ2-1 NA